The 8 T cell receptor beta chains presented below share a single source sample, sequenced in a study of cytomegalovirus exposure and HLA in healthy donors. The PCR had 60 Vbeta and 13 Jbeta primers. Clones were sequenced by immunoSEQ multiplex PCR, and TCRdb holds only the in-frame ones, with some missing. This table holds roughly 30,000 clones. Source material: PBMCs. The receptors were gathered from a woman aged 40 to 50 in good health and CMV-seropositive.

The J gene is TRBJ1-2, the V gene TRBV10-1; 8 bases align to TRBD1. Losses at the gene ends were 4 bases for V and 8 bases for J; bases not matched to a gene: 9. Germline CDR1 WNHNN, CDR2 SYGVQD (reference sequence). The CDR3 sequence is 14 residues long. The CDR3 DNA sequence: TGCGCCAGCAGTGGGACAGGGTCTGATATCGGCTACACCTTC. Residues: CASSGTGSDIGYTF.

The chain employs TRBV29-1 and TRBJ1-1, with a possible D match to TRBD1 (5 bases). Trimming stripped 7 bases from V and 4 bases from J, with 13 bases between. The CDR3 is 12 amino acids. The germline gives CDR1 SQVTM, CDR2 ANQGSEA. The CDR3 loop reads CSGNKQGTEAFF. The CDR3 nucleotides read TGCAGCGGCAACAAGCAGGGCACTGAAGCTTTCTTT.

By frequency, this clone is medium-sized. CDR3 in DNA: TGTGCCAGCAGTTTGTACTCCGGACAGGGGTCGGGCGCTGAAGCTTTCTTT. Its translation: CASSLYSGQGSGAEAFF. This chain connects TRBV28 to TRBJ1-1; 9 bases agree with TRBD1. The CDR3 extends over 17 amino acids. Germline values: CDR1 MDHEN, CDR2 SYDVKM. The V and J ends lost 3 bases and 6 bases, in that order; junction bases with no gene match: 14.

This rearrangement joins TRBV28 to TRBJ1-5; D gene ambiguous. The CDR3 has 13 amino acids. With 5 bases removed from V and 7 bases from J, the gap between germline ends came to 12 bases. From germline, CDR1 is MDHEN and CDR2 SYDVKM. Here the CDR3 DNA reads TGTGCCAGCAGTCCTCGGACGGGGCAGCCCCAGCATTTT. It encodes CASSPRTGQPQHF. Looking up the rest from reference TRBV28 and TRBJ1-5 gives the full variable domain: DVKVTQSSRYLVKRTGEKVFLECVQDMDHENMFWYRQDPGLGLRLIYFSYDVKMKEKGDIPEGYSVSREKKERFSLILESASTNQTSMYLCASSPRTGQPQHFGDGTRLSIL.

The J gene is TRBJ2-7, the V gene TRBV7-2; D gene unclear. The CDR3 has 13 amino acids. Germline loops: CDR1 SGHTA, CDR2 FQGNSA. V dropped 5 bases and J dropped 7 bases, with 15 bases sitting between them. The CDR3 nucleotides are TGTGCCAGCAGCGGAAGGAGTTCGAGGGAGCAGTACTTC. Its translation: CASSGRSSREQYF.

The genes are TRBV4-2 and TRBJ1-2; TRBD1 aligns across 8 bases. V was clipped by 5 bases and J by 1 base; unmatched bases: 6. Per the germline V gene, CDR1 is LGHNA and CDR2 is YNFKEQ. The length of the CDR3 is 15 residues. CDR3 DNA sequence: TGTGCCAGCAGCGCCCGGACAGGGAGTAACTATGGCTACACCTTC. This translates into CASSARTGSNYGYTF.

The rearrangement links TRBV28 to TRBJ1-6; D gene ambiguous. V shed 5 bases and J shed 10 bases, with 9 bases lying between them. CDR3 length: 12 amino acids. CDR1 and CDR2 from the germline V gene are MDHEN and SYDVKM. CDR3 amino acids: CASSPMQSPLHF. As DNA, the CDR3 is TGTGCCAGCAGTCCAATGCAGTCACCCCTCCACTTT.

This chain connects TRBV6-6 to TRBJ2-7; a possible D gene is TRBD1 (6 bases). Germline V gene data show CDR1 as MNHNY and CDR2 as SVGAGI (reference sequence). V was shortened by 9 bases and J by 3 bases, with 15 bases between the two germline ends. This CDR3 has 13 residues. CDR3 loop: CASTGIGRYEQYF. The CDR3 DNA follows: TGTGCCAGTACAGGGATCGGCCGCTACGAGCAGTACTTC.